One and the same sample provided the 27 T cell receptor beta chains below, sequenced in a study of T cells after yellow fever vaccination. TCRdb re-called the 5' RACE reads through MiXCR, storing one row per CDR3 protein. The data hold some 69,000 distinct CDR3 sequences, with around 5% observed a single time. This material consisted of CD4+ T cells sorted from PBMCs, taken roughly 15 days after the first yellow fever vaccination. The receptors shown here come from a man younger than 30 who received the YFV17D yellow fever vaccine.

This clonotype was detected ten times or more. The V and J genes are TRBV6-2 or TRBV6-3 and TRBJ1-1; the D gene is possibly TRBD1 (6 bases). Looked up from germline, CDR1 is MNHEY and CDR2 is SVGEGT. Trimming pared 5 bases from V and 7 bases from J, leaving 17 bases between. CDR3 length: 14 amino acids. The CDR3 sequence: CASSKSDSYSEAFF. The DNA for the CDR3 is TGTGCCAGCAGTAAGTCGGACAGCTATAGTGAAGCTTTCTTT.

This clonotype was counted ten times or more. J is TRBJ2-3 and V is TRBV12-3 or TRBV12-4; D unresolved. The CDR3 consists of 13 residues. Trimming cost V 4 bases and J 2 bases, with 7 bases left between them. The CDR3 loop reads CASSSDNTDTQYF. CDR3 sequence (DNA): TGTGCCAGCAGTTCTGACAACACAGATACGCAGTATTTT.

In this sample, this clonotype turned up many times. The V call is TRBV5-1, the J call TRBJ2-7; tentatively, D is TRBD1 (5 bases). CDR3 length: 14 residues. Germline values: CDR1 SGHRS, CDR2 YFSETQ. V shed 0 bases and J shed 5 bases, with 12 bases lying between them. The CDR3 DNA reads TGCGCCAGCAGCTTGGGTCAGGGCGTGCACGAGCAGTACTTC. This sequence encodes CASSLGQGVHEQYF.

This clonotype was detected ten times or more. The DNA of the CDR3 is TGTGCCAGCAGCTTAGAATTAAACTACGAGCAGTACTTC. Its translation: CASSLELNYEQYF. V usage is TRBV7-9 and J usage is TRBJ2-7; D is unclear. Germline assignment: CDR1 SEHNR and CDR2 FQNEAQ (reference sequence). The V end was cut by 1 base, the J end by 3 bases, with 7 bases between. The CDR3 is 13 amino acids.

This clonotype was counted at least ten times. The chain combines TRBV7-9 with TRBJ2-7, with D perhaps being TRBD1 or TRBD2 (5 bases each). CDR1 SEHNR and CDR2 FQNEAQ come from the germline V gene (reference sequence). V was pared by 7 bases and J by 0 bases, with 7 bases between. CDR3 length: 12 residues. This CDR3 is CASTGGSYEQYF. The CDR3 DNA sequence: TGTGCCAGCACTGGGGGCTCCTACGAGCAGTACTTC.

This clonotype was counted at least ten times. V and J are TRBV5-1 and TRBJ2-2; TRBD1 agrees at 7 bases. Per the germline V gene, CDR1 is SGHRS and CDR2 is YFSETQ. The CDR3 has 15 residues. V trimming: 5 bases; J trimming: 6 bases; junction bases outside the gene matches: 10. The CDR3 DNA sequence: TGCGCCAGCAGTACAGAGGGGGCATGGGCCGGGGAGCTGTTTTTT. It translates to CASSTEGAWAGELFF.

This clonotype was counted many times. The V call is TRBV2, the J call TRBJ2-1; D not resolved. Trimming shortened V by 6 bases and J by 5 bases, and 17 bases separated the two germline ends. Per germline, CDR1 SNHLY and CDR2 FYNNEI. The CDR3 has 15 residues. CDR3 sequence reads: CASSPETAGDNEQFF. The CDR3 DNA follows: TGTGCCAGCAGCCCCGAAACGGCCGGTGACAATGAGCAGTTCTTC.

This clonotype was recorded many times. V gene TRBV6-5 combines with J gene TRBJ2-7; TRBD1 aligns across 7 bases. The CDR3 sequence is 14 residues long. The ends lost 2 bases at V and 3 bases at J; junction bases unmatched: 4. CDR1 and CDR2 (germline): MNHEY, SVGAGI. The CDR3 DNA reads TGTGCCAGCAGTTACCGACAGGGTCGCTACGAGCAGTACTTC. As protein: CASSYRQGRYEQYF.

This clonotype was found many times. The chain couples TRBV12-3 or TRBV12-4 to TRBJ1-6; maybe TRBD1 (6 bases). The CDR3 has 15 residues. Trimming removed 2 bases at V and 7 bases at J, with 12 bases between. CDR3 coding DNA: TGTGCCAGCAGTTTATTAACAGGGAGGAATTCACCCCTCCACTTT. Protein: CASSLLTGRNSPLHF.

This clonotype was seen ten or more times. The genes are TRBV7-2 and TRBJ1-2; 9 bases align to TRBD1. Trimming took 3 bases from V and 4 from J; bases not matched to a gene: 9. Germline V gene lookup returns CDR1 SGHTA and CDR2 FQGNSA. The CDR3 is 16 residues long. CDR3 region: CASSLGTGLIAYGYTF. The CDR3 bases are TGTGCCAGCAGCTTGGGGACAGGGTTGATAGCCTATGGCTACACCTTC. The whole variable domain, filled in from reference TRBV7-2 and TRBJ1-2, reads GAGVSQSPSNKVTEKGKDVELRCDPISGHTALYWYRQSLGQGLEFLIYFQGNSAPDKSGLPSDRFSAERTGGSVSTLTIQRTQQEDSAVYLCASSLGTGLIAYGYTFGSGTRLTVV.

The table lists this clonotype with many counts. This chain links TRBV6-6 with TRBJ1-2, with D possibly being TRBD1 (6 bases). V lost 5 bases to trimming and J lost 10 bases, with 14 bases between them. The CDR3 has 12 residues. In germline, CDR1 is MNHNY, CDR2 SVGAGI (reference sequence). This CDR3 reads CASSPQGRDYTF. The DNA of the CDR3 is TGTGCCAGCAGTCCGCAGGGGCGCGACTACACCTTC.

On this clonotype: The junction does not match germline at one end; this may be a read error. The chain has TRBV12-3 or TRBV12-4 and TRBJ2-7, with TRBD1 matching 8 bases. The CDR3 spans 13 residues. CDR3 sequence: CASSLDRGYEQHF. The CDR3 DNA sequence: TGTGCCAGCAGTCTCGACAGGGGCTACGAGCAGCACTTC.

There are many counts of this clonotype. V usage is TRBV11-2 and J usage is TRBJ2-1, with D tentatively TRBD1 (6 bases). This CDR3 has 12 amino acids. V lost 5 bases, J lost 15 bases, and 17 bases lay in between. Germline CDR1 reads SGHAT; CDR2 reads FQNNGV. For the CDR3, the DNA is TGTGCCAGCAGCGCTAAGGGGGACCGCGGGTTCTTC. Its translation: CASSAKGDRGFF. Combining the CDR3 with reference TRBV11-2 and TRBJ2-1 gives the whole variable domain EAGVAQSPRYKIIEKRQSVAFWCNPISGHATLYWYQQILGQGPKLLIQFQNNGVVDDSQLPKDRFSAERLKGVDSTLKIQPAKLEDSAVYLCASSAKGDRGFFGPGTRLTVL.

This clonotype was seen only a few times. The V call is TRBV5-1, the J call TRBJ1-2, with D possibly matching TRBD1 (6 bases). The CDR3 covers 13 residues. The germline V and J ends were trimmed by 4 bases and 8 bases, with 15 bases remaining between them. Germline CDR1 and CDR2: SGHRS and YFSETQ. DNA for the CDR3: TGCGCCAGCAGCATAACAGGGTCCCTGGGCTACACCTTC. Translation gives CASSITGSLGYTF.

This clonotype appeared many times. The gene calls are TRBV12-3 or TRBV12-4 and TRBJ1-1; 7 bases line up with TRBD1. V lost 6 bases to trimming and J lost 2 bases; unmatched junction nucleotides: 9. The CDR3 is made up of 15 amino acids. This CDR3 reads CASRRQGGSNTEAFF. The CDR3 DNA reads as TGTGCCAGCAGGCGACAGGGAGGATCTAACACTGAAGCTTTCTTT.

This clonotype was recorded at least ten times. The chain combines TRBV5-1 with TRBJ2-1, with D tentatively TRBD1 (6 bases). V was shortened by 4 bases and J by 7 bases, with 12 bases between the two germline ends. This CDR3 spans 13 amino acids. Germline V gives CDR1 SGHRS, CDR2 YFSETQ. The CDR3 sequence: CASSTPQGNEQFF. The CDR3 coding sequence is TGCGCCAGCAGCACCCCTCAGGGGAATGAGCAGTTCTTC.

This clonotype was seen a few times. The V gene is TRBV6-5, the J gene TRBJ1-1; D remains ambiguous. V gave up 6 bases and J gave up 2 bases, with 13 bases separating them. The CDR3 spans 14 residues. CDR1 and CDR2 (germline): MNHEY, SVGAGI. This CDR3 reads CASSPVLVNTEAFF. CDR3 DNA: TGTGCCAGCAGCCCGGTTTTGGTTAACACTGAAGCTTTCTTT.

This clonotype came up many times. This chain links TRBV5-1 with TRBJ2-5; TRBD2 matches 10 bases. Per the germline V gene, CDR1 is SGHRS and CDR2 is YFSETQ. Germline trimming cut 0 bases from V and 4 bases from J; bases unmatched to any gene: 9. The CDR3 covers 17 residues. Written as DNA, the CDR3 is TGCGCCAGCAGCTTGGGTGCTAGCGGGGGTTTCGGAGAGACCCAGTACTTC. The encoded protein is CASSLGASGGFGETQYF.

This clonotype was observed at least ten times. The rearrangement links TRBV20-1 to TRBJ2-3; tentatively, D is TRBD2 (7 bases). V shed 1 base and J shed 3 bases, with 11 bases lying between them. The CDR3 consists of 14 residues. Germline loops: CDR1 DFQATT, CDR2 SNEGSKA (reference sequence). CDR3 bases: TGCAGTGCTAGAGTTCGGGGGGCAACAGATACGCAGTATTTT. Protein: CSARVRGATDTQYF.

The table lists this clonotype with many counts. V and J are TRBV7-6 and TRBJ2-7; possible D gene TRBD1, 5 bases. Germline CDR1 is SGHVS and CDR2 is FNYEAQ. CDR3 size: 13 residues. Trimming pared 2 bases from V and 4 bases from J, leaving 9 bases between. CDR3 in DNA: TGTGCCAGCAGCTTACGGCAGGGATACGAGCAGTACGTC. It is translated as CASSLRQGYEQYV.

This clonotype came up many times. The chain links TRBV4-1 to TRBJ2-5; D may be TRBD1 (5 bases). This CDR3 spans 17 amino acids. Per the germline V gene, CDR1 is MGHRA and CDR2 is YSYEKL. The V end was cut by 3 bases, the J end by 4 bases, with 21 bases between. The CDR3 DNA follows: TGCGCCAGCAGCCAGACTTTTTACGAAGGGGTCGGAGAGACCCAGTACTTC. Translated: CASSQTFYEGVGETQYF.

This clonotype was counted ten times or more. This sequence joins TRBV4-3 and TRBJ1-1; no definite D call. Germline V gene data show CDR1 as LGHNA and CDR2 as YSLEER. The CDR3 totals 15 residues. The V end was cut by 0 bases, the J end by 4 bases, with 12 bases between. The CDR3 spells CASSQELSSPTEAFF. The CDR3, as DNA: TGCGCCAGCAGCCAAGAACTTTCCAGCCCCACTGAAGCTTTCTTT.

This clonotype was seen repeatedly, ten times or more. This chain connects TRBV18 to TRBJ2-1; 8 bases map to TRBD2. J was trimmed by 5 bases and V by 8 bases; bases with no gene match: 11. CDR1 is KGHSH, CDR2 LQKENI, per germline. The CDR3 is 15 residues long. CDR3 DNA: TGTGCCAGCCAGACGTCGGGGGGGGGCCACAATGAGCAGTTCTTC. Translating gives CASQTSGGGHNEQFF.

Comment on this clonotype: A clone one base away is much larger, so this may be a read error. The chain combines TRBV7-9 with TRBJ2-5, with 8 bases aligning to TRBD1. This CDR3 has 14 amino acids. Per germline, CDR1 SEHNR and CDR2 FQNEAQ (reference sequence). The CDR3 reads CASSLGQDHETQYF. For the CDR3, the DNA is TGTGCCAGCAGCTTGGGACAGGACCACGAGACCCAGTACTTC.

In its sample, this clonotype was seen many times. The chain combines TRBV5-1 with TRBJ1-1; D not certain. Germline V gene sequence: CDR1 SGHRS, CDR2 YFSETQ. V was pared by 4 bases and J by 1 base, with 17 bases between. This CDR3 comprises 16 residues. For the CDR3, the DNA is TGCGCCAGCAGCCCCAACCCCGGAGGAAAGAACACTGAAGCTTTCTTT. It translates to CASSPNPGGKNTEAFF.

This clonotype came up many times. The chain combines TRBV7-2 with TRBJ1-6; maybe TRBD1 (5 bases). In germline, CDR1 is SGHTA, CDR2 FQGNSA. V lost 4 bases to trimming and J lost 14 bases, with 12 bases between them. The CDR3 is 12 amino acids. CDR3 sequence: CASSSRGGALHF. The CDR3 DNA sequence: TGTGCCAGCAGCTCCCGGGGGGGGGCCCTCCACTTT.

This clonotype was observed at least ten times. V gene TRBV5-1 combines with J gene TRBJ2-7; D unresolved. Germline CDR1 SGHRS, CDR2 YFSETQ. V shed 0 bases and J shed 7 bases, with 8 bases lying between them. This CDR3 contains 12 residues. CDR3 nucleotides: TGCGCCAGCAGCTTGGCCGTTTGGGAGCAGTACGTC. Protein sequence: CASSLAVWEQYV.